A single sample gave rise to the 19 T cell receptor beta chains below, sequenced in a study of blood T cell repertoires in COVID-19. Using immunoSEQ multiplex PCR, the repertoire was profiled, and TCRdb retains in-frame clones only, with some absent. This sample has 220,000 or so clones; roughly nine tenths occur once, and the top ten carry about 9.4%. Sequencing used peripheral blood. The receptors originated from a woman in her forties or fifties with COVID-19, enrolled during active disease.

The J gene is TRBJ2-3, the V gene TRBV6-1; possible D gene TRBD1, 6 bases. With 2 bases removed from V and 2 bases from J, the gap between germline ends came to 8 bases. Germline V gene data show CDR1 as MNHNS and CDR2 as SASEGT. The CDR3 is made up of 14 amino acids. CDR3 loop: CASSERDTTDTQYF. In DNA, the CDR3 is TGTGCCAGCAGTGAAAGGGACACCACAGATACGCAGTATTTT.

This clone appeared once. J is TRBJ2-5 and V is TRBV6-1, with D possibly being TRBD2 (6 bases). The CDR3 runs to 15 residues. CDR1 and CDR2 from the germline V gene are MNHNS and SASEGT. V shed 2 bases and J shed 4 bases, with 14 bases lying between them. CDR3 in amino acids: CASSEPLGGTETQYF. The CDR3 DNA follows: TGTGCCAGCAGTGAACCCCTTGGGGGGACAGAGACCCAGTACTTC.

The chain employs TRBV6-5 and TRBJ1-2; 9 nucleotides line up with TRBD1. Losses at the gene ends were 2 bases for V and 4 bases for J; bases not matched to a gene: 8. CDR3 length: 16 amino acids. The germline CDR1 and CDR2 sequences are MNHEY and SVGAGI. CDR3 region: CASSYDGTGKPYGYTF. In DNA form, the CDR3 reads TGTGCCAGCAGTTACGACGGGACAGGGAAGCCCTATGGCTACACCTTC.

This CDR3 reads CASRSNWSGNQPQHF. Written as DNA, the CDR3 is TGTGCCAGTAGATCCAACTGGAGCGGCAATCAGCCCCAGCATTTT. The chain employs TRBV19 and TRBJ1-5; D unclear. The V and J ends lost 6 bases and 2 bases respectively, with 14 bases between them. CDR3 size: 15 residues. Germline CDR1 is LNHDA and CDR2 is SQIVND (reference sequence).

V gene TRBV5-1 combines with J gene TRBJ2-7, with TRBD1 matching over 11 bases. The germline CDR1 and CDR2 sequences are SGHRS and YFSETQ. The CDR3 is 16 amino acids. V lost 3 bases to trimming and J lost 5 bases; unmatched junction nucleotides: 10. The CDR3 loop is CASSSGQGARNHEQYF. The CDR3 DNA reads TGCGCCAGCAGCTCCGGACAGGGGGCGCGCAACCACGAGCAGTACTTC.

This chain connects TRBV11-2 to TRBJ2-1; D ambiguous. V lost 0 bases, J lost 9 bases, and 12 bases lay in between. This CDR3 contains 14 residues. Germline lookup yields CDR1 SGHAT and CDR2 FQNNGV. CDR3 residues: CASSLERGNLEQFF. The CDR3 nucleotides read TGTGCCAGCAGCTTAGAGCGCGGAAACCTTGAGCAGTTCTTC.

V is TRBV14 and J is TRBJ1-2; D is ambiguous. This CDR3 spans 12 amino acids. Germline V gives CDR1 SGHDN, CDR2 FVKESK. V was cut by 4 bases and J by 5 bases, with 8 bases left in between. CDR3 residues: CASSLGSYGYTF. As DNA, the CDR3 is TGTGCCAGCAGCCTCGGGTCTTATGGCTACACCTTC.

V usage is TRBV7-9 and J usage is TRBJ1-5; maybe TRBD1 (6 bases). The V gene's germline CDR1 is SEHNR and CDR2 FQNEAQ (reference sequence). V lost 8 bases to trimming and J lost 3 bases, with 17 bases between them. This CDR3 is built from 15 residues. CDR3 residues: CASSRGANLNQPQHF. The CDR3, as DNA: TGTGCCAGCTCCCGGGGGGCAAACCTCAATCAGCCCCAGCATTTT. Drawing the rest from reference TRBV7-9 and TRBJ1-5, the complete variable domain is DTGVSQNPRHKITKRGQNVTFRCDPISEHNRLYWYRQTLGQGPEFLTYFQNEAQLEKSRLLSDRFSAERPKGSFSTLEIQRTEQGDSAMYLCASSRGANLNQPQHFGDGTRLSIL.

The chain is built from TRBV5-6 and TRBJ1-5; D is ambiguous. Germline CDR1 SGHDT, CDR2 YYEEEE. This CDR3 contains 13 residues. V lost 4 bases and J lost 5, with 10 bases in between. Here the CDR3 reads CASSGQLDQPQHF. CDR3 coding DNA: TGTGCCAGCAGCGGGCAGCTGGATCAGCCCCAGCATTTT.

The chain employs TRBV9 and TRBJ2-2; 8 bases fit TRBD1. The CDR3 has 14 residues. The V gene end was trimmed by 4 bases and the J gene end by 6 bases; junction bases not matched to a gene: 5. Germline CDR1 reads SGDLS; CDR2 reads YYNGEE. Here the CDR3 DNA reads TGTGCCAGCAGCTTAAACAGGGGGGCCGGGGAGCTGTTTTTT. It specifies CASSLNRGAGELFF. Together with reference TRBV9 and TRBJ2-2, the CDR3 gives the full variable domain: DSGVTQTPKHLITATGQRVTLRCSPRSGDLSVYWYQQSLDQGLQFLIQYYNGEERAKGNILERFSAQQFPDLHSELNLSSLELGDSALYFCASSLNRGAGELFFGEGSRLTVL.

V is TRBV9 and J is TRBJ2-2; D not resolved. CDR3 length: 13 residues. Germline CDR1 SGDLS, CDR2 YYNGEE. V was pared by 0 bases and J by 7 bases, with 7 bases between. CDR3 sequence (DNA): TGTGCCAGCAGCGTAGATTGGAGCGGGGAGCTGTTTTTT. Translated: CASSVDWSGELFF.

The chain uses TRBV7-6 and TRBJ1-3; D may be TRBD1 (6 bases). Trimming cost V 5 bases and J 2 bases, with 13 bases left between them. The CDR3 is 15 residues long. Germline V gene data show CDR1 as SGHVS and CDR2 as FNYEAQ. This CDR3 reads CASSPGTKTGNTIYF. CDR3 bases: TGTGCCAGCAGCCCCGGGACAAAAACTGGAAACACCATATATTTT.

This chain joins TRBV7-2 and TRBJ2-7; 11 nucleotides align to TRBD2. V lost 5 bases and J lost 6; bases outside the gene matches: 9. This CDR3 region has 15 residues. CDR1 is SGHTA, CDR2 FQGNSA, per germline. The CDR3 DNA is TGTGCCAGCAGCCGGAATAGCGGGGGGGCGGGCGAGCAGTACTTC. Translation: CASSRNSGGAGEQYF.

The gene calls are TRBV29-1 and TRBJ1-2; no definite D call. Trimming removed 4 bases from V and 2 bases from J, with 8 bases in between. Germline CDR1 is SQVTM and CDR2 is ANQGSEA. This CDR3 has 12 amino acids. As DNA, the CDR3 is TGCAGCGTTGGTGGCGGAAACTATGGCTACACCTTC. Protein product: CSVGGGNYGYTF.

This clone has only one observation. The rearrangement links TRBV7-2 to TRBJ2-7; D is possibly TRBD2 (5 bases). CDR3 length: 15 amino acids. The germline V gene has CDR1 SGHTA and CDR2 FQGNSA. Trimming left V 6 bases short and J 0 bases short, with 15 bases between. The DNA of the CDR3 is TGTGCCAGCAGAGACGCGGGTCGGAGCTCCTACGAGCAGTACTTC. Translation gives CASRDAGRSSYEQYF.

A single count supports this clone. The gene calls are TRBV5-6 and TRBJ2-1; 13 nucleotides match TRBD2. The germline gives CDR1 SGHDT, CDR2 YYEEEE. This CDR3 region has 17 residues. V lost 6 bases, J lost 7 bases, and 13 bases stayed unmatched. CDR3 residues: CASNKLAGGLSGNEQFF. The DNA of the CDR3 is TGTGCCAGCAACAAACTAGCGGGGGGGCTATCGGGGAATGAGCAGTTCTTC.

The chain uses TRBV10-2 and TRBJ2-3, with TRBD2 matching over 7 bases. The CDR3 extends over 14 amino acids. V dropped 6 bases and J dropped 0; count of bases not matched to a gene: 3. CDR1 and CDR2 (germline): WSHSY, SAAADI. The CDR3 nucleotides read TGCGCCAGCAGACTAGCGCTAAGCACAGATACGCAGTATTTT. It yields the protein CASRLALSTDTQYF.

This clone was recorded once. The chain has TRBV11-3 and TRBJ2-7; possibly TRBD1 for D (6 bases). The CDR3 extends over 15 amino acids. V shed 1 base and J shed 2 bases, with 12 bases lying between them. Per the germline V gene, CDR1 is SGHNT and CDR2 is YENEEA. The CDR3 sequence: CASSLGGGATYEQYF. Written as DNA, the CDR3 is TGTGCCAGCAGCTTAGGTGGGGGCGCCACCTACGAGCAGTACTTC. Full variable domain (remainder filled in from reference TRBV11-3 and TRBJ2-7): EAGVVQSPRYKIIEKKQPVAFWCNPISGHNTLYWYLQNLGQGPELLIRYENEEAVDDSQLPKDRFSAERLKGVDSTLKIQPAELGDSAVYLCASSLGGGATYEQYFGPGTRLTVT.

CDR3 sequence (DNA): TGTGCCACCAGCAGCTACGGAGTTACTAATGAAAAACTGTTTTTT. Encoded protein: CATSSYGVTNEKLFF. The V call is TRBV15, the J call TRBJ1-4; D unclear. V was shortened by 3 bases and J by 2 bases, with 10 bases between the two germline ends. CDR1 is LNHNV and CDR2 is YYDKDF in the germline V gene (reference sequence). This CDR3 comprises 15 residues.